The TCR beta chain described here comes from a study of cytomegalovirus exposure and HLA in healthy donors (dated by TCRdb to 2016 to 2017). Background for the entire study: An earlier analysis of several hundred of the donors reported 250 to 350 Gb of sequence data and 117 million unique TCR beta sequences from about 180 million T cells. About 280 gigabases of sequencing data and 80 million or so unique TCR sequences were included in an early release covering roughly 600 HLA-typed donors. Of the roughly 400 genotyped donors, 65% to 90% fell in the genetic ancestry cluster associated with self-reported Caucasian donors. The study aimed to test whether signatures of past pathogen exposure could be identified by cataloging public T cell receptors. The study used immunosequencing to profile the T cell repertoires of some 600 subjects and linked those repertoires to cytomegalovirus serostatus. Along with the roughly 710-subject first cohort, a separate validation cohort of around 120 different subjects was used. To predict cytomegalovirus infection status, the study combined high-throughput TCR immunosequencing, statistical association of individual TCRs with disease status, and machine learning. In a later analysis, previously published TCR beta repertoires from 550 to 750 donors were re-analyzed and high-resolution HLA genotyping was added so that TCR occurrence patterns could be studied. Rather than using new phenotypic data, the later analysis identified candidate immune exposures from TCR beta sequences and from how often those sequences occurred across donors. In an earlier analysis of 587 of the donors, high-throughput TCR beta sequencing was used to judge whether each TCR beta V gene segment behaved as functional or pseudogenic. Alongside the repertoire data, information on donor age, sex, ethnicity and CMV serostatus was compiled. A later genetic analysis took genome-wide SNP genotypes for about three fifths of the 666 donors and used that subset as a discovery cohort. All discovery cohort repertoires had been generated on a single sequencing platform. HLA typing covered class I and class II loci at four-digit resolution. The number of donors typed differed by locus, with roughly 629-640 for A, B, C, DRB1 and DQB1, 522 for DQA1, 600 to 610 for DPA1, and roughly 450 for DPB1. Four to six DR-DQ haplotypes were handled as single units for association and clustering, since linkage in the cohort was strong. Among about 390 genotyped donors of the cohort, an average of 235,054 unique TCR beta nucleotide sequences were sequenced per donor, roughly 20% of them non-productive.

In total, about 650 healthy bone marrow donors made up the cohort. Cohort members were all nominally healthy when sampled, although unrecorded immune exposures were likely present. The donor was CMV seropositive and belonged to the group of 250 to 300 seropositive cohort members. Every donor gave a peripheral blood sample, and the peripheral blood mononuclear cells from that sample were used for TCR beta sequencing. The Qiagen DNeasy Blood Extraction Kit was used to extract genomic DNA from the blood cell samples. This clone was found a few times. Its antigen remains undetermined. Per-nucleotide qualities are absent, and no much larger clonotype sits a single base away. The CDR3 covers 15 residues, taking in both the cysteine and the phenylalanine. The read is trimmed to its CDR3 DNA, 45 bases read in frame from base 1. CDR1 SNHLY and CDR2 FYNNEI were looked up in the germline V gene. Trimming at the junction amounts to 0 bases on V and 4 bases on J, and the germline ends lie 10 bases apart.

What the work shows at the level of the full study, not this receptor alone: A further reported finding was that TCR beta sequences accurately predicted the HLA-A and HLA-B alleles for most subjects in the first cohort. The sequencing pipeline was judged likely to have produced a cluster of highly shared sequence variants as a technical artifact. A later genetic analysis reported fewer N-insertions in productive TCRs among donors in an Asian-associated ancestry cluster than the roughly 620-donor mean. Over 15 rarely observed V segments, including chromosome 9 orphons, were excluded from the earlier analysis of some 590 of the donors because counts were too low. A later genetic analysis associated a missense DCLRE1C variant with V-gene and J-gene trimming of TCR beta chains, and an independent cohort replicated the association. Most TCR sequences were seen in very few donors, while some public TCRs were found in many individuals. Because the 87-base-pair reads could not distinguish some IMGT-functional V segments, including TRBV6-2 and TRBV6-3, those segments were excluded. In this cohort, only TCR beta chains were sequenced, and detectable features were limited by the absence of alpha or paired-chain data. The authors suggested that the approach could potentially be generalized to other disease states and immunological phenotypes. A later analysis reported that several top co-occurrence clusters appeared linked to parvovirus B19, influenza, CMV and Epstein-Barr virus. In a later analysis, HLA-associated TCR beta chains showed more clonal expansion and lower generation probabilities than non-associated chains that were equally common. In a later analysis, most CMV-associated TCR beta chains were found to appear HLA-restricted, with HLA associations seemingly driven largely by CMV exposure. According to a later analysis, TCR association rates differed among HLA loci, with DRB1 alleles showing the most associated TCRs and HLA-C alleles showing the fewest. Because HLA typing was missing for some donors at each locus, association tests included only the typed subset. The study listed over 150 TCR beta chains as associated with cytomegalovirus. Linkage disequilibrium might explain the correlated functional status among segregating V segments, but an unknown experimental factor could not be ruled out. Cytomegalovirus status was reported to be diagnosed by the classifier with high specificity and sensitivity in both the original and validation cohorts. The presence/absence analyses assumed that sequencing depth was roughly uniform across donors, and that assumption may not be true. The only immune exposure information available for the cohort was CMV serostatus. When HLA alleles, especially DR and DQ, strongly co-occurred, TCR associations were difficult to assign to individual alleles. A later analysis associated roughly 17,000 TCR beta sequences with specific HLA alleles at a false discovery rate of 0.05. In vitro tests confirmed that three of the cytomegalovirus-associated TCR beta chains recognize cytomegalovirus antigens. An earlier analysis of 450 to 750 of the donors showed that most TCR beta V segments appeared in productive rearrangements either about 87% or about 30% of the time, which broadly matched IMGT annotations.

Library preparation was by the immunoSEQ multiplex PCR assay. For the multiplex PCR, a mixture combining 60 forward primers for TCR Vbeta segments and 13 reverse primers for TCR Jbeta segments was used. A multiplex PCR assay on genomic DNA amplified the CDR3 region of rearranged TCR beta genes. The amplified TCR beta libraries were sequenced on the Illumina HiSeq System as 87-base-pair reads. The original pipeline was this. A later analysis tallied approximately 87 million unique TCR beta chains across the 666 repertoires, and about 10 million of those chains were shared by two or more donors. To remove PCR and sequencing errors, raw reads were error-corrected and collapsed into unique sequences using a nearest-neighbor algorithm that merged closely related sequences. CDR3 sequences were aligned to IMGT reference sequences to assign V, D and J gene segments. For a sequence to be retained, a match of at least six nucleotides to both a V gene segment and a J gene segment was required. A rearrangement counted as productive if the CDR3 had no stop codons and remained in frame with V and J, and every other rearrangement counted as non-productive. CDR3 was defined according to IMGT convention as the region running from the second conserved V-encoded cysteine to the conserved J-encoded phenylalanine. The earlier analysis of fewer than 750 of the donors excluded sequences that lacked an unambiguous match to a single V gene segment. In an earlier analysis of a few hundred of the donors, V segments were called functional above 56.7% productive rearrangements and were called segregating when the between-donor standard deviation exceeded 5%. A statistical classification framework was built to diagnose cytomegalovirus status from the catalog of TCR beta chain sequences. V and J gene assignment, in a later analysis, came from comparing TCR nucleotide sequences with IMGT/GENE-DB human TR gene sequences. Using the TCRdist pipeline, a later analysis assigned CDR3 sequences along with most-parsimonious VDJ recombination scenarios. In a later analysis, each TCR beta chain was defined by its CDR3 amino acid sequence together with its V-gene family, and reads lacking a unique V-gene family were excluded. In a later analysis, 450 to 600 highly shared, low-generation-probability nucleotide sequences were removed to address suspected cross-contamination and a sequencing artifact. In a later analysis, a clonal expansion index for each public chain was calculated from normalized within-repertoire ranks of inferred template counts. In a later analysis, generation probabilities were computed using a VDJ recombination model fitted to out-of-frame rearrangements, and the results were checked against IGoR. A later analysis scored TCR-TCR, TCR-HLA and TCR-CMV co-occurrence with hypergeometric tests, applying a repertoire-size bias correction to TCR pairs. False discovery rates were estimated in a later analysis by permuting HLA or CMV assignments 20 times. In a later analysis, co-occurring TCRs were grouped using DBSCAN, and TCRdist sequence similarity was added for clustering within HLA-allele-positive subsets. Repertoires with fewer than 30,000 or more than 120,000 public chains were left out of co-occurrence clustering, as were five repertoires with anomalous nucleotide sharing. The table was pulled from immuneACCESS by TCRdb, which kept in-frame rearrangements only. Such tables lose some clones; where checked, under half of the loss comes from unresolved V genes, and the rest has no known cause. Clone size and V and J calls were adopted from that table, with D and trimming inferred from the DNA. Counted in this sample were 60,000 to 90,000 clones; around 84% of them appeared once. Approximately 17% of the sample goes to the ten largest clones.

The chain is encoded by TRBV2 joined to TRBJ1-5, with the identity of the D gene unclear. The clonotype comes from a man aged 70-80 years in good health and CMV-seropositive. Sequencing was performed on PBMCs. The CDR3 region reads CASSEALGNNQPQHF. The sequence in DNA is TGTGCCAGCAGTGAAGCTCTCGGGAATAATCAGCCCCAGCATTTT.